The T cell receptor beta chain described here comes from a study of blood T cell repertoires in COVID-19. Followed longitudinally, the Seattle patients had been enrolled during active infection. Under the authors' procedure: How many nucleated cells were present was estimated from reference gene primer amplification. Some clones are missing from TCRdb's copy, which holds only in-frame ones; the method was immunoSEQ multiplex PCR. From that table come the V and J calls and clone size; the DNA was used to work out D and trimming. The sample records 200,000 to 300,000 clones, roughly 79% being singletons. Looked up from germline, CDR1 is MDHEN and CDR2 is SYDVKM. Trimming at V came to 5 bases and at J to 5 bases, leaving 6 bases not matched to a gene. This CDR3 has 15 residues.

The clonotype originates from a woman aged 80 or over with COVID-19, enrolled during active disease. The chain uses TRBV28 and TRBJ2-2, with 9 bases matching TRBD2. Sequenced input: peripheral blood. The CDR3 DNA reads TGTGCCAGCAGTAGACTAGCGGCGGGGACCGGGGAGCTGTTTTTT. Encoded protein: CASSRLAAGTGELFF.